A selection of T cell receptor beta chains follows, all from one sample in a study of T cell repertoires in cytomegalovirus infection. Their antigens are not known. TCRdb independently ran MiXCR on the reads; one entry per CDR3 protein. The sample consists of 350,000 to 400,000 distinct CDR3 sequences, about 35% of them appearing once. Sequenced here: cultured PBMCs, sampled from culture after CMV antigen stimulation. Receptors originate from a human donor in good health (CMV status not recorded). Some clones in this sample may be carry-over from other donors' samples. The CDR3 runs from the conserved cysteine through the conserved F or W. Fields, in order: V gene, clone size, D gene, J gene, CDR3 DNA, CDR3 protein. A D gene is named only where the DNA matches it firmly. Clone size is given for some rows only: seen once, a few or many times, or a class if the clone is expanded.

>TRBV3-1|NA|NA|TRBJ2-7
TGTGCCAGCAGTCAAGGTGGAAGAGTGGGTGTCTACGAGCAGTACTTC
CASSQGGRVGVYEQYF
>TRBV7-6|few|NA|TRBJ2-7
TGTGCCAGCAGCTTAGTCTACAGGGCGCTGGGCTCCTACGAGCAGTACTTC
CASSLVYRALGSYEQYF
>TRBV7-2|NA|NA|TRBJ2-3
TGTGCCAGCGGCACGATAGGGAGGAGTATAGATACGCAGTATTTT
CASGTIGRSIDTQYF
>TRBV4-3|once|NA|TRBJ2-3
TGCGCCAGCAGCCATGCGGGACGGTCAGATACGCAGTATTTT
CASSHAGRSDTQYF
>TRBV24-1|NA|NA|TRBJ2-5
TGTGCCACCAGTGAAGGAACAGGGATCGAGACCCAGTACTTC
CATSEGTGIETQYF
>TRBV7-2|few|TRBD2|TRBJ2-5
TGTGCCAGCAGCTTGACTAGCGGGGGCCGCGAGACCCAGTACTTC
CASSLTSGGRETQYF
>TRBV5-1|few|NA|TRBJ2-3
TGCGCCAGCAGCTTGCAGGGAACGCGGGCAGATACGCAGTATTTT
CASSLQGTRADTQYF
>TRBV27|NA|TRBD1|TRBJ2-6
TGTGCCAGCAGTCGACGACAGGGGGTTAGTTCTGGGGCCAACGTCCTGACTTTC
CASSRRQGVSSGANVLTF
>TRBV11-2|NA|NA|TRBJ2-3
TGTGCCAGCAGCCCCCGGAAAGCTCGCGGGATGACAGATACGCAGTATTTT
CASSPRKARGMTDTQYF
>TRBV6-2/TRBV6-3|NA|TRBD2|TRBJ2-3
TGTGCCAGCAGTTCGTCCACCCTACTAGCGGGAGCCACAGATACGCAGTATTTT
CASSSSTLLAGATDTQYF
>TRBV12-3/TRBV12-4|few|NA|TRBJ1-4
TGTGCCAGCAGTTTGAGGCAGGGCAATGAAAAACTGTTTTTT
CASSLRQGNEKLFF
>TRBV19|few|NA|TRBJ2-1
TGTGCCAGTAGTATTCCCCCATTTCACAATGAGCAGTTCTTC
CASSIPPFHNEQFF
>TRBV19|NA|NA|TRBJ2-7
TGTGCCAGTAGTCCCCTAGCGAACTCCTACGAGCAGTACTTC
CASSPLANSYEQYF
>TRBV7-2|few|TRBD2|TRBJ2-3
TGTGCCAGCAGCACCCGCGGGACTAAGGCAGATACGCAGTATTTT
CASSTRGTKADTQYF
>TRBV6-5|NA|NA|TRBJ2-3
TGTGCCAGCAGTTCGTATCCGACTTCTACGACCACAGATACGCAGTATTTT
CASSSYPTSTTTDTQYF
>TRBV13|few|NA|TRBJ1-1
TGTGCCAGCAGCCGTGGGAAACCGAACACTGAAGCTTTCTTT
CASSRGKPNTEAFF
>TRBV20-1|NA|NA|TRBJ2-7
TGCAGTGCTAGAGAGTTTACCTCCTACGAGCAGTACTTC
CSAREFTSYEQYF
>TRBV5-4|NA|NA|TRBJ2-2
TGTGCCAGCACCCCAGGCCGCCAAAACACCGGGGAGCTGTTTTTT
CASTPGRQNTGELFF
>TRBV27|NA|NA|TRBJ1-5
TGTGCCAGCAAGGTAGGGCAGGGGATGAATCAGCCCCAGCATTTT
CASKVGQGMNQPQHF
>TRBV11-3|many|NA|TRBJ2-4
TGTGCCAGCAGCCCCCAAGCCGGAAGACAGAGGGACATTCAGTACTTC
CASSPQAGRQRDIQYF
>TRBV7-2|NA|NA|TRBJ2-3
TGTGCCAGCAGCGAGACGGGAGTACCGGGTACGCAGTATTTT
CASSETGVPGTQYF
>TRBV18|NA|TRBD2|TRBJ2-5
TGTGCCAGCTCAACGCTAGCGGGAGGGACACAAGAGACCCAGTACTTC
CASSTLAGGTQETQYF
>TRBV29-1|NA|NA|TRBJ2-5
TGCAGCGTTGTCATGAGCGGGGAGACCCAGTACTTC
CSVVMSGETQYF
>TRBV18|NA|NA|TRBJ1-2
TGTGCCAGCTCACCACCGGGGGAAAATTATGGCTACACCTTC
CASSPPGENYGYTF
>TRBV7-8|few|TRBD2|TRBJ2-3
TGTGCCAGCAGTAGCGGGGAAAGCACAGATACGCAGTATTTT
CASSSGESTDTQYF
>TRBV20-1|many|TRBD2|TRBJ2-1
TGCAGTGCTCCCCAACTAGCGGGAGGGGATGAGCAGTTCTTC
CSAPQLAGGDEQFF
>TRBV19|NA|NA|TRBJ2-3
TGTGCCAGTAGTTTTTTGGGGCGCACAGATACGCAGTATTTT
CASSFLGRTDTQYF
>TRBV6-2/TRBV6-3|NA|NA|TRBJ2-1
TGTGCCAGCAGTAACCGGGGTAACTTGAACAATGAGCAGTTCTTC
CASSNRGNLNNEQFF
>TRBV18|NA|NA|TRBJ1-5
TGTGCCAGCTCACCACAGGGAGTCGGCAATCAGCCCCAGCATTTT
CASSPQGVGNQPQHF
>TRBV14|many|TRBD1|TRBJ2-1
TGTGCCAGCAGCCGAGGGACAGGACTCTCCTACAATGAGCAGTTCTTC
CASSRGTGLSYNEQFF
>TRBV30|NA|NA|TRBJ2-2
TGTGCCTGGAGTGCCGTCCTGAACACCGGGGAGCTGTTTTTT
CAWSAVLNTGELFF
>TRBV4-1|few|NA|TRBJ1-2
TGCGCCAGCAGCCCCCTGATGCTTGAGGGGAAGTTAGGAGGCTACACCTTC
CASSPLMLEGKLGGYTF
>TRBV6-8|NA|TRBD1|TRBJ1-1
TGTGCCAGCAGACGACAGGGGGCAAGGACTGAAGCTTTCTTT
CASRRQGARTEAFF
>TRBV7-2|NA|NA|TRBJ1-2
TGTGCCAGCAGTACGGGACAAGCTTCCTATGGCTACACCTTC
CASSTGQASYGYTF
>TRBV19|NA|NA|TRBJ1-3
TGTGCCAGTAGTATCAGCGGTAGCTCTGGAAACACCATATATTTT
CASSISGSSGNTIYF
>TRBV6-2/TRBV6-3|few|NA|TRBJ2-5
TGTGCCAGCAGCCACCCTCAAGAGACCCAGTACTTC
CASSHPQETQYF
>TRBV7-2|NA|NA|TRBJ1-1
TGTGCCAGCAGCTTAGGTTGGCAAAGCACTGAAGCTTTCTTT
CASSLGWQSTEAFF
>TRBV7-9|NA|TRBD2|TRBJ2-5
TGTGCCAGCAGCTTAAGCTTCAGCGGGAGGGCAAAAGAGACCCAGTACTTC
CASSLSFSGRAKETQYF
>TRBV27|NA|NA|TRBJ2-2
TGTGCCAGCAGTTTCCTAGACAACACCGGGGAGCTGTTTTTT
CASSFLDNTGELFF
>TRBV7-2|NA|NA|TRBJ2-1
TGTGCCAGCGGCGTGAGCTCCTACAATGAGCAGTTCTTC
CASGVSSYNEQFF
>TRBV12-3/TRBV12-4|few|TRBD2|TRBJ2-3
TGTGCCAGCAGCCTAGGGGTAGTAGCGGGAGCAGTCACAGATACGCAGTATTTT
CASSLGVVAGAVTDTQYF
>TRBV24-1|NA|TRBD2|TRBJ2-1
TGTGCCACGCGAGGGACTAGCGAATACAATGAGCAGTTCTTC
CATRGTSEYNEQFF
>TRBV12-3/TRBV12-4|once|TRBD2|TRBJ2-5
TGTGCCAGCATCACGGGGGGGCCCCAAGAGACCCAGTACTTC
CASITGGPQETQYF
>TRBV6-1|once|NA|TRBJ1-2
TGTGCCAGCAGTCCCAATCCCCTCTATGGCTACACCTTC
CASSPNPLYGYTF
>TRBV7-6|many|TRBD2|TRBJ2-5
TGTGCTAGCAGCCGCAGACTAGCGGGAGGGCCAGGGGGAGAGACCCAGTACTTC
CASSRRLAGGPGGETQYF
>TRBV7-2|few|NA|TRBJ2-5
TGTGCCAGCAACGATCCGGGACGAAGGGGAGAGACCCAGTACTTC
CASNDPGRRGETQYF
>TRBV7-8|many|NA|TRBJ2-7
TGTGCCAGCAGCTTAACCCGGGACACAGCGACGGGGGAGCAGTACTTC
CASSLTRDTATGEQYF
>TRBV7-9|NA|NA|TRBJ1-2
TGTGCCAGCAGCAGGGACCAACGAAACTATGGCTACACCTTC
CASSRDQRNYGYTF
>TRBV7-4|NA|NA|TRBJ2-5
TGTGCCAGCAGCTTAAAGCCTACCACCGCAGAGACCCAGTACTTC
CASSLKPTTAETQYF
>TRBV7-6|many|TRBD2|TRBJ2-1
TGTGCCAGCAGCTCCTTAACTCGGACTAGCGGAGGGGTCGATGAGCAGTTCTTC
CASSSLTRTSGGVDEQFF
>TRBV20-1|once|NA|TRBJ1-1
TGCAGTGCCCCCCCCCGGCTGAGCACTGAAGCTTTCTTT
CSAPPRLSTEAFF
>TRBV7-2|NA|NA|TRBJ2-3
TGTGCCAGCAGCTCATATAGGGCCGGAGATACGCAGTATTTT
CASSSYRAGDTQYF
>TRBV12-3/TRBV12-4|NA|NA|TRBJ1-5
TGTGCCAGCAGTTCAGCTCGGACGAGTCAGCCCCAGCATTTT
CASSSARTSQPQHF
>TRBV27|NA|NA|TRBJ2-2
TGTGCCAGCAGTTCCCCTCTAGCAGGCGGGGAGCTGTTTTTT
CASSSPLAGGELFF
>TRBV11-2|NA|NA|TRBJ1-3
TGTGCCAGCAGCCCCATTGCGGAAGGAAACACCATATATTTT
CASSPIAEGNTIYF
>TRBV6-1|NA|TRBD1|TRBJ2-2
TGTGCCATCTCACCGGGACAGACTTCCATTCAGAACACCGGGGAGCTGTTTTTT
CAISPGQTSIQNTGELFF
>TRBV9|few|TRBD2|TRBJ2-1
TGTGCCAGCAGCGTAGTGGGTAGCGGGAGTAGTGAGCAGTTCTTC
CASSVVGSGSSEQFF